The present T cell receptor (beta chain) was sequenced within a study of T cell responses to AZD1222 COVID-19 vaccine. V was cut by 2 bases and J by 8 bases, with 15 bases left in between. CDR1 and CDR2 from the germline V gene are LGHNA and YNFKEQ. The CDR3 has 14 residues. Profiled with immunoSEQ multiplex PCR; TCRdb holds only in-frame clones, not every one. The sample shows about 60,000 clones, 85% to 90% of them seen only once. Study-wide results and limits: Nearly half of the spike-specific TCRs reportedly recognize variant regions that carry no mutations. Spike-wide vaccine-associated CD4 TCRs dominated at 160-218 and 743-854. The donors showed a predominance of white British ancestry and of females, with possible underestimation of clonal diversity.

Concerning this clone: As yet, its antigen is unknown.

Sequenced material: peripheral blood, taken on day 0 of MenACWY control vaccination. This clonotype was sampled from an adult in good health. The V call is TRBV4-2, the J call TRBJ1-2, with D possibly matching TRBD1 (6 bases). CDR3 coding DNA: TGTGCCAGCAGCCAACCAACAGGGTCGGGGGGCTACACCTTC. The encoded protein is CASSQPTGSGGYTF.